Described below is a single T cell receptor beta chain sequence and its context. Its specificity is not known. The data stem from a study of PD-1 blockade in classical Hodgkin lymphoma. Study-level findings and limits: Later analyses included only patients treated at least 1 year post-ASCT.

The sample's time point: cycle 4 day 1 (C4D1), after 6 weeks of nivolumab. All trial patients relapsed after autologous stem cell transplantation. Starting with thawed PBMCs, CD4+ T cells were purified by magnetic negative selection. Complete response, partial response or progressive disease were the best responses. Germline CDR1 and CDR2: MNHEY and SVGAGI. V lost 2 bases and J 5 bases, leaving 10 bases between the germline ends. The CDR3 length is 14 residues. Here immunoSEQ multiplex PCR was the method, and the copy in TCRdb shows in-frame clones only, minus some. Here the sample spans 20,000 to 25,000 clones, roughly 80% being singletons.

The specimen was CD4+ T cells from blood, collected before the fourth cycle of nivolumab. The sequence was obtained from a human donor with classical Hodgkin lymphoma. V usage is TRBV6-5 and J usage is TRBJ1-5, with D unclear. CDR3 sequence (DNA): TGTGCCAGCAGTTACGCCGGCGGGGATCAGCCCCAGCATTTT. It specifies CASSYAGGDQPQHF.